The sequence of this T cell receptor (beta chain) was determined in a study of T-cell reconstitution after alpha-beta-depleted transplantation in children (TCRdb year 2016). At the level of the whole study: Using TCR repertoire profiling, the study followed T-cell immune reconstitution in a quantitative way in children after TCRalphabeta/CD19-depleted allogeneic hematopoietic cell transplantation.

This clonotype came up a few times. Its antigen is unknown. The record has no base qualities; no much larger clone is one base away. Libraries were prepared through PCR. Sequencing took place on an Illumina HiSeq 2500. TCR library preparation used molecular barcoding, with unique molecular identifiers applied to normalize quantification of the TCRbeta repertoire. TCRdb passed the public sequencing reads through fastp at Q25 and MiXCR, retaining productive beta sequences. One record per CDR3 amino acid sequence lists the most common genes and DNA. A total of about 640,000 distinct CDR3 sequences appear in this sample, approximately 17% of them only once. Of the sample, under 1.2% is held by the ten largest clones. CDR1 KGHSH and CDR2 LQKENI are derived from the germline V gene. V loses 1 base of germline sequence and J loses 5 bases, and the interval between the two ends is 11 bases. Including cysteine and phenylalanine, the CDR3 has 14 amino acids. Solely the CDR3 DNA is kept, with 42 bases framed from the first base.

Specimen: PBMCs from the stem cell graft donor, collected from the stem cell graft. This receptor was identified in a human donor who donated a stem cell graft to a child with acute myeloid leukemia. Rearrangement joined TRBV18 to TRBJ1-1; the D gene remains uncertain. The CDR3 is CASSPQGKDTEAFF. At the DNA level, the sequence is TGTGCCAGCTCACCACAGGGCAAGGATACTGAAGCTTTCTTT.